This T cell receptor beta chain appears in the sequencing data of a study of siplizumab effects on memory and regulatory T cells. The protocol was immunoSEQ multiplex PCR, while the TCRdb copy is restricted to in-frame clones and leaves out a portion. Here the sample spans more than 95,000 clones, 93% being singletons. Whole-study results and caveats: Few alloreactive clones mapped to unstimulated subsets.

The V and J ends lost 2 bases and 1 base, in that order; junction bases with no gene match: 4. The germline gives CDR1 GTSNPN, CDR2 SVGIG (reference sequence). CDR3 length: 14 amino acids. Concerning this clone: Its cognate antigen is unknown.

The sample consisted of Tregs sorted from blood. J is TRBJ2-5 and V is TRBV30; the match to TRBD1 covers 7 bases. This clonotype was sampled from a human donor in good health. CDR3 amino acids: CAWSWTGFQETQYF. DNA of the CDR3: TGTGCCTGGAGTTGGACAGGATTCCAAGAGACCCAGTACTTC.